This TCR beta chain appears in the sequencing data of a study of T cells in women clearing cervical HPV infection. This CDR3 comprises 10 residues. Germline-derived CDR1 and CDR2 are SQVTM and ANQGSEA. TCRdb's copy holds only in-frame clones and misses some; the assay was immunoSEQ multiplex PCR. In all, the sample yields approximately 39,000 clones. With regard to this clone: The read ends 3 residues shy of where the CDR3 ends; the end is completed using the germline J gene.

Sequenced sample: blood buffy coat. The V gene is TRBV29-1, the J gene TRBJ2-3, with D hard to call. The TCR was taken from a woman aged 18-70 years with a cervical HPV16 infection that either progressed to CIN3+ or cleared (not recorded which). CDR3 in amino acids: CSALQETQYF. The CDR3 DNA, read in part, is TGCAGCGCCCTCCAGGAGACG.